Only a few counts were recorded for the clone carrying this T cell receptor beta chain. The V end was cut by 6 bases, the J end by 5 bases, with 10 bases between. This CDR3 comprises 12 residues. The germline V gene has CDR1 MNHNY and CDR2 SVGAGI (reference sequence). Constant-region reverse primers amplified full-length variable regions, followed by semi-nested Nested Universal Primer A PCR. TCRdb recomputed calls from the 5' RACE reads with MiXCR, one row per CDR3 protein. This sample carries 55,000 to 70,000 distinct CDR3 sequences, around 28% of them seen once, and the ten largest clones take 3.2%. Memory CD4+ T cells were sorted as CD4+CD45RO+CD25- cells.

This chain joins TRBV6-6 and TRBJ1-1, with a possible D match to TRBD1 (6 bases). This TCR came from a female donor with breast cancer. Sequenced: tumor-infiltrating memory CD4+ T cells sorted from the breast tumor. Subset reported: memory CD4+ T cells, CD4+CD45RO+CD25-. The DNA for the CDR3 is TGTGCCAGCAGCAGGGGATGGACTGAAGCTTTCTTT. This encodes CASSRGWTEAFF.